This T cell receptor (beta chain) was recorded in a study of T cells in localized non-small cell lung cancer. Whole-study findings and limits: Within adjacent lung there appeared a median approximately 57 of the top 100 tumor clones.

The ends were cut back, 1 base at V and 5 bases at J, with 6 bases in the middle. This CDR3 region has 11 residues. CDR1 is DFQATT, CDR2 SNEGSKA, per germline (reference sequence). Clones were sequenced by immunoSEQ multiplex PCR, and TCRdb holds only the in-frame ones, with some missing. Counted here are about 53,000 clones, 80% to 85% occurring once; the ten biggest clones make up approximately 17%. For this clone: Its antigen is undetermined.

The sequences come from peripheral blood mononuclear cells, collected before any cancer treatment. The rearrangement uses TRBV20-1 and TRBJ2-7; no definite D call. The source is a man aged 35-69 years with stage III lung adenocarcinoma. The CDR3 coding sequence is TGCAGTGCTAGAGCCCTCCACGAGCAGTACTTC. Protein product: CSARALHEQYF.